A selection of T cell receptor beta chains follows, all from one sample in a study of long-term antiretroviral therapy in people with HIV. Assay used: immunoSEQ multiplex PCR; TCRdb lists only in-frame clones, some missing. The sample carries some 38,000 clones, over 80% recorded once. Sequencing used unsorted PBMCs, obtained 1.5 years after starting antiretroviral therapy. The receptors here all came from a young man with HIV. Each CDR3 is given with its conserved first and last residue. The order of the fields is J gene, V gene, clone size, D gene, CDR3 DNA, CDR3 protein. D genes are given only for firm matches. The listing skips clone size in some rows; elsewhere it reads once, few, many or a size class.

TRBJ1-1,TRBV9,-,-,TGTGCCAGCAGCCCCGGACGGCTCATGAACACTGAAGCTTTCTTT,CASSPGRLMNTEAFF
TRBJ2-2,TRBV6-1,-,TRBD2,TGTGCCAGCAGTGCGACTAGCGAGGCCGGGGAGCTGTTTTTT,CASSATSEAGELFF
TRBJ1-3,TRBV5-6,-,-,TGTGCCAGCAGTCTTCCTCCAGCCTCTGGAAACACCATATATTTT,CASSLPPASGNTIYF
TRBJ1-3,TRBV28,-,-,TGTGCCAGCAGTTTACGGCATACCTCTGGAAACACCATATATTTT,CASSLRHTSGNTIYF
TRBJ2-1,TRBV29-1,-,-,TGCAGCTTGTGGGACATGAATGAGCAGTTCTTC,CSLWDMNEQFF
TRBJ2-7,TRBV28,-,-,TGTGCCAGCAGTCCTATGTGGCAGGTCCCTACCTACGAGCAGTACTTC,CASSPMWQVPTYEQYF
TRBJ1-2,TRBV14,-,-,TGTGCCAGCAGCCCCGCTGTAGCCTACTATGGCTACACCTTC,CASSPAVAYYGYTF
TRBJ2-1,TRBV18,-,-,TGTGCCAGCTCACCACAGGCTCCCAACAATGAGCAGTTCTTC,CASSPQAPNNEQFF
TRBJ2-2,TRBV7-9,-,-,TGTGCCAGCAGTATAGGCGAGGTTCGCCGGGAGCTGTTTTTT,CASSIGEVRRELFF
TRBJ2-2,TRBV30,-,-,TGTGCCTGGAGTGTACTAGAGGTAGGGCCGCCGGGCACCGGGGAGCTGTTTTTT,CAWSVLEVGPPGTGELFF
TRBJ1-4,TRBV2,-,-,TGTGCCAGCAGTGAGGGTCACAGGGTCCGCGAAAAACTGTTTTTT,CASSEGHRVREKLFF
TRBJ2-3,TRBV5-5,-,-,TGTGCCAGCAGCTTTCGGAACACAGATACGCAGTATTTT,CASSFRNTDTQYF
TRBJ2-1,TRBV5-1,-,TRBD2,TGCGCCAGCAGCTTGGGGTCACTAGCGGGAGTTTCGGATGAGCAGTTCTTC,CASSLGSLAGVSDEQFF
TRBJ2-3,TRBV10-1,-,-,TGCGCCAGCTCCCTCGGTGGAGATACGCAGTATTTT,CASSLGGDTQYF
TRBJ2-5,TRBV19,-,-,TGTGCCAGTAGTAGTTTTCATGGGGAAAAGGCCCAGTACTTC,CASSSFHGEKAQYF
TRBJ2-7,TRBV27,few,-,TGTGCCAGCAGTGTGACAGGTCCCTCCTACGAGCAGTACTTC,CASSVTGPSYEQYF
TRBJ2-3,TRBV7-9,once,-,TGTGCCAGCAGCTTCCCGGGGCTCACAGATACGCAGTATTTT,CASSFPGLTDTQYF
TRBJ1-4,TRBV28,-,TRBD1,TGTGCCAGCAGTGCTACGGGGACAGGGAATGAAAAACTGTTTTTT,CASSATGTGNEKLFF
TRBJ2-5,TRBV13,-,-,TGTGCCAGCAGCTTCCTTCGGGAGGGGGCGGGAGAGACCCAGTACTTC,CASSFLREGAGETQYF
TRBJ2-5,TRBV6-6,-,-,TGTGCCAGCAGTTACCCGCTGGAGACCCAGTACTTC,CASSYPLETQYF
TRBJ2-3,TRBV2,-,TRBD2,TGTGCCAGCACCTTAGCGGGACACGTGCATTTT,CASTLAGHVHF
TRBJ1-3,TRBV7-2,-,-,TGTGCCAGCAGCTTAGCGCTCGGAAGCTACTCTGGAAACACCATATATTTT,CASSLALGSYSGNTIYF
TRBJ2-5,TRBV25-1,-,-,TGTGCCAGCAGTGAATACCCCTCGGTCGAGACCCAGTACTTC,CASSEYPSVETQYF
TRBJ1-2,TRBV7-2,-,-,TGTGCCAGCAGCCCAAATGGGGGCTATGGCTACACCTTC,CASSPNGGYGYTF
TRBJ2-7,TRBV4-1,-,TRBD2,TGCGCCAGCAGCCACTCACTAGCGGGGGGCTACGAGCAGTACTTC,CASSHSLAGGYEQYF
TRBJ1-2,TRBV4-3,-,-,TGCGCCAGCAGCCAAGAACTTGGGTTAAGGCCTGGCTACACCTTC,CASSQELGLRPGYTF
TRBJ1-3,TRBV15,-,-,TGTGCCACCAGCACCCAAGGGCCAGGGGCTGGAAACACCATATATTTT,CATSTQGPGAGNTIYF
TRBJ1-1,TRBV6-1,-,-,TGTGCCAGCAGTTCTGGGAACACTGAAGCTTTCTTT,CASSSGNTEAFF
TRBJ2-7,TRBV10-3,-,TRBD2,TGTGCCATCAGTCTTAGCGGGAGTGGGTACGAGCAGTACTTC,CAISLSGSGYEQYF
TRBJ2-7,TRBV2,-,-,TGTGCCAGCAGTGAAGGGGCTCTAGTGCCGTACGAGCAGTACTTC,CASSEGALVPYEQYF
TRBJ1-5,TRBV7-2,-,-,TGTGCCAGCAGCCTGGGGCAGCAGCCCCAGCATTTT,CASSLGQQPQHF
TRBJ2-1,TRBV29-1,once,-,TGCAGCGTTGAAGCACCCTACAATGAGCAGTTCTTC,CSVEAPYNEQFF
TRBJ1-1,TRBV28,-,-,TGTGCCAGCAGTTTAGTCGGGGTCCCTGAAGCTTTCTTT,CASSLVGVPEAFF
TRBJ2-3,TRBV7-8,-,-,TGTGCCAGCAGCTCGGACAGACACTACACAGATACGCAGTATTTT,CASSSDRHYTDTQYF
TRBJ2-7,TRBV10-3,-,TRBD1,TGTGCCATCAGTGAGGGGACAGCCAGCTCCTACGAGCAGTACTTC,CAISEGTASSYEQYF
TRBJ2-7,TRBV5-6,-,-,TGTGCCAGCAGCACGAGCGGGACATACGAGCAGTACTTC,CASSTSGTYEQYF
TRBJ2-7,TRBV6-1,-,TRBD2,TGTGCCTGCAGACTAGCGGGAGCCTACGAGCAGTACTTC,CACRLAGAYEQYF
TRBJ1-5,TRBV2,-,-,TGTGCCAGCAATTTCGGGGTCAGCAATCAGCCCCAGCATTTT,CASNFGVSNQPQHF
TRBJ2-7,TRBV5-1,-,-,TGCGCCAGCAGACCCTACGGGGGCGCCCACGAGCAGTACTTC,CASRPYGGAHEQYF
TRBJ2-3,TRBV7-7,-,-,TGTGCCAGCAGCAGAGACAGAACAGATACGCAGTATTTT,CASSRDRTDTQYF
TRBJ2-7,TRBV2,-,-,TGTGCCAGCAGTGAGCCTAGCCGTGATGAGCAGTACTTC,CASSEPSRDEQYF
TRBJ2-3,TRBV5-5,-,TRBD2,TGTGCCAGCAGCCCGAATTTATTACTAGCGTTCACAGATACGCAGTATTTT,CASSPNLLLAFTDTQYF
TRBJ2-5,TRBV2,-,TRBD2,TGTGCCAGCAGTCCAAAGGGACTAGCGGGAGGGCCTAGGGGGGAGACCCAGTACTTC,CASSPKGLAGGPRGETQYF
TRBJ2-7,TRBV7-3,-,TRBD1,TGTGCCAGCAGCTTAGACCCCGTAGGGGGCCACTACGAGCAGTACTTC,CASSLDPVGGHYEQYF
TRBJ1-3,TRBV18,-,-,TGTGCCAGCTCCCTGACGGCTTTCTCTGGAAACACCATATATTTT,CASSLTAFSGNTIYF
TRBJ1-5,TRBV28,large,-,TGTGCCAGCACCTTGGTGGGTAGCGATCAGCCCCAGCATTTT,CASTLVGSDQPQHF
TRBJ2-7,TRBV28,-,TRBD1,TGTGCCAGCAGTCAGTACGGGACAGGGACCTACGAGCAGTACTTC,CASSQYGTGTYEQYF
TRBJ2-2,TRBV28,-,-,TGTGCCAGCAGTTTACACAGGGGGGGTAAAAACGGGGAGCTGTTTTTT,CASSLHRGGKNGELFF
TRBJ1-2,TRBV28,-,-,TGTGCCAGCAGCGCCTCGGCGGGCTGGTCTGGCTACACCTTC,CASSASAGWSGYTF
TRBJ2-1,TRBV28,-,-,TGTGCCAGCAGCCCCCGAGTGGGCGGTGGTTATGAGCAGTTCTTC,CASSPRVGGGYEQFF
TRBJ2-1,TRBV11-2,-,-,TGTGCCAGCAGGCACGGATACAATGAGCAGTTCTTC,CASRHGYNEQFF
TRBJ1-1,TRBV6-4,few,-,TGTGCCAGCAGCTTAGGAATGAACACTGAAGCTTTCTTT,CASSLGMNTEAFF
TRBJ1-2,TRBV28,once,-,TGTGCCAGCAGTTTAGGCAGGCGAGGCTACACCTTC,CASSLGRRGYTF
TRBJ2-1,TRBV5-1,-,TRBD2,TGCGCCAGCAGGATTGTAGCGGGAGAGTACAATGAGCAGTTCTTC,CASRIVAGEYNEQFF
TRBJ2-7,TRBV10-3,-,-,TGTGCCATCAGTGACCCAGGACTTGGTTCCTACGAGCAGTACTTC,CAISDPGLGSYEQYF
TRBJ2-7,TRBV27,-,TRBD2,TGTGCCAGCAGTTTCTCGATTTCCGCGGGAGGTTCCTACGAGCAGTACTTC,CASSFSISAGGSYEQYF
TRBJ2-7,TRBV27,-,TRBD1,TGTGCCAGCAGCCTCGGGACAGAGCTGTACGAGCAGTACTTC,CASSLGTELYEQYF
TRBJ2-2,TRBV27,-,-,TGTGCCAGCAGTCCCGATTTTGGAAACGGGGAGCTGTTTTTT,CASSPDFGNGELFF
TRBJ2-3,TRBV7-9,-,TRBD2,TGTGCCAGCAGCTTAGTAGCCCTAGCGGATACAGATACGCAGTATTTT,CASSLVALADTDTQYF